The present T cell receptor beta chain was sequenced within a study of response to subunit inactivated influenza vaccine. Findings and caveats of the study: Authors proposed each seasonal influenza vaccination draws in few new T cells.

This clonotype appeared a few times. Its antigen is undetermined. MiXCR, applied by TCRdb to the RT-PCR reads, yields one record per CDR3 protein. The data show 590,000 or so distinct CDR3 sequences, 14% seen once. In germline, CDR1 is ENHRY, CDR2 SYGVKD. This CDR3 is 13 amino acids long. Trimming at V came to 7 bases and at J to 3 bases, leaving 0 bases not matched to a gene. The sequence was collected from a man aged 45-65 years who received an inactivated influenza vaccine. V gene TRBV10-3 combines with J gene TRBJ2-3, with 11 bases matching TRBD2. The material sequenced was PBMCs from blood, taken around two weeks before vaccination. This CDR3 is CAITSGRTDTQYF. CDR3 bases: TGTGCCATCACTAGCGGGAGGACAGATACGCAGTATTTT.